The 26 T cell receptor beta chains presented below share a single source sample, sequenced in a study of T cell responses to AZD1222 COVID-19 vaccine. The protocol was immunoSEQ multiplex PCR, while the TCRdb copy is restricted to in-frame clones and leaves out a portion. Of 95,000 to 130,000 clones in the sample, roughly nine tenths were seen once. The material was peripheral blood, obtained 28 days after the second AZD1222 dose. These receptors all stem from an adult who received the AZD1222 COVID-19 vaccine.

This chain connects TRBV15 to TRBJ1-5; TRBD1 matches at 8 bases. J was trimmed by 1 base and V by 4 bases; bases with no gene match: 3. The CDR3 runs to 15 residues. The V gene's germline CDR1 is LNHNV and CDR2 YYDKDF (reference sequence). The CDR3 DNA sequence: TGTGCCACCAGCAAACCAGGGGGCAGCAATCAGCCCCAGCATTTT. This sequence encodes CATSKPGGSNQPQHF.

This sequence joins TRBV7-6 and TRBJ2-1; D is undetermined. Trimming removed 3 bases from V and 5 bases from J, with 14 bases in between. The CDR3 runs to 15 residues. From germline, CDR1 is SGHVS and CDR2 FNYEAQ. CDR3 in DNA: TGTGCCAGCAGCTTCATCAGCGTGAGAGACAATGAGCAGTTCTTC. This sequence encodes CASSFISVRDNEQFF.

The chain links TRBV19 to TRBJ1-1; D may be TRBD1 (5 bases). This CDR3 spans 14 amino acids. Between the trimmed V and J ends, which lost 5 bases and 6 bases, there was a span of 16 bases. Germline loops: CDR1 LNHDA, CDR2 SQIVND (reference sequence). The CDR3 protein is CASSRPRVSAEAFF. The CDR3 DNA is TGTGCCAGTAGTCGGCCCAGGGTTTCTGCTGAAGCTTTCTTT.

V and J are TRBV2 and TRBJ1-5; D perhaps matches TRBD1 (5 bases). Per the germline V gene, CDR1 is SNHLY and CDR2 is FYNNEI. The CDR3 extends over 17 amino acids. V dropped 3 bases and J dropped 3 bases, with 18 bases sitting between them. The CDR3 DNA reads as TGTGCCAGCAGTGACTCCAGACAGAGCCACCTCAATCAGCCCCAGCATTTT. Translated: CASSDSRQSHLNQPQHF.

This chain links TRBV11-3 with TRBJ2-5; 8 bases align to TRBD1. Germline V lookup: CDR1 SGHNT, CDR2 YENEEA. This CDR3 has 15 residues. V was clipped by 5 bases and J by 5 bases; unmatched bases: 10. DNA of the CDR3: TGTGCCAGCAGCCCCGGACAGGGTGTAGGGGAGACCCAGTACTTC. Residues: CASSPGQGVGETQYF. The variable domain in full, completed from reference TRBV11-3 and TRBJ2-5, reads EAGVVQSPRYKIIEKKQPVAFWCNPISGHNTLYWYLQNLGQGPELLIRYENEEAVDDSQLPKDRFSAERLKGVDSTLKIQPAELGDSAVYLCASSPGQGVGETQYFGPGTRLLVL.

This rearrangement joins TRBV7-3 to TRBJ2-5; TRBD1 is a possible D gene (6 bases). The CDR3 has 16 amino acids. Germline loops: CDR1 SGHTA, CDR2 FQGTGA. The V end was cut by 2 bases, the J end by 1 base, with 14 bases between. This CDR3 reads CASSLGASGAQETQYF. In DNA form, the CDR3 reads TGTGCCAGCAGCTTAGGAGCCTCAGGGGCCCAAGAGACCCAGTACTTC.

The chain employs TRBV5-1 and TRBJ2-3; 10 nucleotides line up with TRBD2. The CDR3 runs 15 residues. Germline loops: CDR1 SGHRS, CDR2 YFSETQ. The ends lost 3 bases at V and 4 bases at J; junction bases unmatched: 5. The CDR3 DNA follows: TGCGCCAGCAGCTCTAGCGGGAGTGCGGCAGATACGCAGTATTTT. Translated, it gives CASSSSGSAADTQYF.

The chain carries TRBV30 and TRBJ1-2; D is possibly TRBD1 (5 bases). The CDR3 has 13 amino acids. Deletions cut 3 bases from V and 3 bases from J, with 11 bases between. Germline V gene sequence: CDR1 GTSNPN, CDR2 SVGIG (reference sequence). In DNA form, the CDR3 reads TGTGCCTGGAGCCCCGGGACGGACTATGGCTACACCTTC. Residues: CAWSPGTDYGYTF.

The chain combines TRBV5-4 with TRBJ2-7; the match to TRBD2 covers 14 bases. Germline CDR1 reads SGHNT; CDR2 reads YYREEE (reference sequence). This CDR3 contains 16 residues. The ends lost 4 bases at V and 4 bases at J; junction bases unmatched: 7. CDR3 loop: CASSPGTSGSIYEQYF. CDR3 bases: TGTGCCAGCAGCCCCGGGACTAGCGGGAGCATATACGAGCAGTACTTC.

V is TRBV6-5 and J is TRBJ2-6, with D tentatively TRBD1 (6 bases). Germline loops: CDR1 MNHEY, CDR2 SVGAGI. V lost 7 bases and J 2 bases, leaving 12 bases between the germline ends. The CDR3 covers 15 residues. This CDR3 is CASTSQGTGANVLTF. CDR3 sequence (DNA): TGTGCCAGCACCTCGCAGGGGACTGGGGCCAACGTCCTGACTTTC.

CDR3 DNA: TGCAGTGCTAGTGTAGTAGGCGGCACCGGGGAGCTGTTTTTT. Protein: CSASVVGGTGELFF. V gene TRBV20-1 combines with J gene TRBJ2-2; D not resolved. The V end was cut by 3 bases, the J end by 4 bases, with 12 bases between. The V gene's germline CDR1 is DFQATT and CDR2 SNEGSKA (reference sequence). CDR3 size: 14 residues.

V usage is TRBV7-2 and J usage is TRBJ2-7, with TRBD1 as a possible D gene (7 bases). Germline V CDR1 and CDR2: SGHTA, FQGNSA. This CDR3 region has 14 residues. V lost 0 bases, J lost 3 bases, and 9 bases lay in between. CDR3 amino acids: CASSLARDSYEQYF. Here the CDR3 DNA reads TGTGCCAGCAGCTTAGCGCGGGACAGCTACGAGCAGTACTTC.

V gene TRBV19 combines with J gene TRBJ2-1, with 11 bases that match TRBD2. There are 16 residues in the CDR3. Trimming removed 6 bases from V and 7 bases from J; junction bases left unmatched: 11. The germline CDR1 and CDR2 sequences are LNHDA and SQIVND (reference sequence). CDR3 loop: CASRPLTSGSGNEQFF. CDR3 DNA: TGTGCCAGTAGACCCTTAACTAGCGGGAGTGGAAATGAGCAGTTCTTC.

This chain links TRBV27 with TRBJ1-1; D gene uncertain. The CDR3 has 17 residues. From germline, CDR1 is MNHEY and CDR2 SMNVEV (reference sequence). Between the trimmed V and J ends, which lost 2 bases and 5 bases, there was a span of 21 bases. DNA for the CDR3: TGTGCCAGCAGTTTACGGAGGAAGCCAGAGAGGGAAACTGAAGCTTTCTTT. Encoded protein: CASSLRRKPERETEAFF.

The gene calls are TRBV15 and TRBJ2-7; 9 nucleotides agree with TRBD2. Per germline, CDR1 LNHNV and CDR2 YYDKDF (reference sequence). The CDR3 spans 12 residues. The V and J ends lost 4 bases and 13 bases, in that order; junction bases with no gene match: 8. The CDR3: CATSNSGLAIYF. The CDR3 coding sequence is TGTGCCACCAGCAACTCAGGACTAGCGATCTACTTC.

This chain connects TRBV27 to TRBJ2-7, with TRBD2 matching 9 bases. CDR3 length: 14 residues. V gave up 6 bases and J gave up 4 bases; unmatched junction bases: 7. Germline V gene lookup returns CDR1 MNHEY and CDR2 SMNVEV (reference sequence). The CDR3 loop reads CASRGASGKYEQYF. DNA for the CDR3: TGTGCCAGCAGAGGGGCTAGCGGGAAATACGAGCAGTACTTC.

The chain employs TRBV27 and TRBJ1-2; 8 bases line up with TRBD1. The CDR3 is 14 amino acids. V lost 6 bases to trimming and J lost 6 bases; unmatched junction nucleotides: 9. From germline, CDR1 is MNHEY and CDR2 SMNVEV (reference sequence). As DNA, the CDR3 is TGTGCCAGCAGCACTGGGACAGGAAAGAATGGCTACACCTTC. Its protein product is CASSTGTGKNGYTF.

The chain combines TRBV19 with TRBJ1-5; 8 nucleotides agree with TRBD1. Germline V CDR1 and CDR2: LNHDA, SQIVND (reference sequence). CDR3 length: 14 amino acids. The V segment lost 9 bases and the J segment 2 bases; nucleotides outside the gene matches: 6. CDR3 bases: TGTGCCAGCGACAGGGGTATTGGCAATCAGCCCCAGCATTTT. This gives the protein CASDRGIGNQPQHF.

This sequence joins TRBV11-2 and TRBJ1-1, with D perhaps TRBD1 (6 bases). V was shortened by 6 bases and J by 1 base, with 9 bases between the two germline ends. Germline V gene sequence: CDR1 SGHAT, CDR2 FQNNGV. The CDR3 is 13 amino acids. The CDR3: CASRGQQNTEAFF. CDR3 DNA sequence: TGTGCCAGCAGAGGACAGCAGAACACTGAAGCTTTCTTT.

This sequence joins TRBV7-9 and TRBJ2-7, with D unclear. The V end was cut by 5 bases, the J end by 4 bases, with 15 bases between. The germline gives CDR1 SEHNR, CDR2 FQNEAQ (reference sequence). The CDR3 length is 14 residues. The CDR3 loop is CASSQRAVGYEQYF. CDR3 coding DNA: TGTGCCAGCAGCCAACGTGCAGTCGGGTACGAGCAGTACTTC.

The V and J genes are TRBV19 and TRBJ1-5; D is uncertain. V lost 3 bases and J lost 5, with 11 bases in between. The CDR3 is 14 amino acids. Germline-derived CDR1 and CDR2 are LNHDA and SQIVND (reference sequence). CDR3 residues: CASSIMGSDQPQHF. The DNA for the CDR3 is TGTGCCAGTAGTATTATGGGGTCGGATCAGCCCCAGCATTTT.

The rearrangement links TRBV30 to TRBJ1-6; D is unclear. Germline V gives CDR1 GTSNPN, CDR2 SVGIG (reference sequence). The germline V and J ends were trimmed by 5 bases and 7 bases, with 15 bases remaining between them. The CDR3 runs 14 residues. CDR3 sequence reads: CAWSLLGKNSPLHF. In DNA, the CDR3 is TGTGCCTGGTCCCTTCTGGGGAAAAATTCACCCCTCCACTTT.

The rearrangement links TRBV5-1 to TRBJ2-3; perhaps TRBD2 as D (5 bases). The CDR3 extends over 16 amino acids. From germline, CDR1 is SGHRS and CDR2 YFSETQ. With 5 bases removed from V and 6 bases from J, the gap between germline ends came to 22 bases. The CDR3 nucleotides read TGCGCCAGCAGTTCCAATACTAGGGCGAGTGCGGATACGCAGTATTTT. Its protein product is CASSSNTRASADTQYF.

This chain joins TRBV19 and TRBJ2-5; the match to TRBD2 covers 8 bases. The CDR3 runs to 13 residues. V dropped 6 bases and J dropped 5; count of bases not matched to a gene: 5. Germline values: CDR1 LNHDA, CDR2 SQIVND (reference sequence). The CDR3 region is CASRSAGVETQYF. CDR3 nucleotide sequence: TGTGCCAGTAGATCAGCGGGAGTGGAGACCCAGTACTTC.

J is TRBJ2-7 and V is TRBV15; 8 bases map to TRBD2. The length of the CDR3 is 14 residues. The V and J ends lost 3 bases and 5 bases, in that order; junction bases with no gene match: 6. Germline assignment: CDR1 LNHNV and CDR2 YYDKDF (reference sequence). The CDR3 DNA reads TGTGCCACCAGCAGCGGGAGGGCTGGGAACGAGCAGTACTTC. Translation gives CATSSGRAGNEQYF.

The chain joins TRBV7-3 to TRBJ2-3, with D tentatively TRBD1 or TRBD2 (6 bases each). Germline CDR1 is SGHTA and CDR2 is FQGTGA. This CDR3 is 13 amino acids long. Trimming pared 5 bases from V and 12 bases from J, leaving 18 bases between. CDR3 sequence: CASSPIRQGTQYF. The CDR3 nucleotides are TGTGCCAGCAGCCCAATCAGGCAGGGGACTCAGTATTTT.